The 19 T cell receptor beta chains below come from one sample, sequenced in a study of cytomegalovirus exposure and HLA in healthy donors. 60 Vbeta and 13 Jbeta primers were used in PCR. Clones were sequenced by immunoSEQ multiplex PCR, and TCRdb holds only the in-frame ones, with some missing. The top ten clones hold less than 7% of a sample with around 200,000 clones, roughly 80% of them seen once. The sequenced material came from PBMCs. These receptors were taken from a man aged 40-49 years in good health and CMV-seropositive.

The J gene is TRBJ1-2, the V gene TRBV4-1, with 7 bases that match TRBD1. The CDR3 consists of 16 residues. The J segment lost 4 bases and the V segment lost 0 bases, leaving 8 bases of the junction unmatched. Looked up from germline, CDR1 is MGHRA and CDR2 is YSYEKL. CDR3 loop: CASSQDRGAGGYGYTF. CDR3 nucleotide sequence: TGCGCCAGCAGCCAAGATCGGGGAGCAGGGGGCTATGGCTACACCTTC.

The chain couples TRBV6-6 to TRBJ1-1; unclear D gene. Germline values: CDR1 MNHNY, CDR2 SVGAGI (reference sequence). The CDR3 length is 13 residues. Trimming removed 4 bases at V and 3 bases at J, with 9 bases between. The CDR3 sequence is CASSLGQDTEAFF. The CDR3 region has the DNA TGTGCCAGCAGTTTGGGCCAGGACACTGAAGCTTTCTTT.

The chain couples TRBV7-9 to TRBJ2-3; maybe TRBD2 (6 bases). Deletions cut 4 bases from V and 0 bases from J, with 11 bases between. Germline CDR1 reads SEHNR; CDR2 reads FQNEAQ (reference sequence). The CDR3 is 15 residues long. CDR3 sequence: CASSSHGGSTDTQYF. Written as DNA, the CDR3 is TGTGCCAGCAGCTCCCACGGGGGTAGCACAGATACGCAGTATTTT.

The chain recombines TRBV7-2 with TRBJ2-1; 10 bases match TRBD2. CDR3 length: 16 residues. The ends lost 1 base at V and 4 bases at J; junction bases unmatched: 4. CDR1 is SGHTA and CDR2 is FQGNSA in the germline V gene. The CDR3 DNA reads TGTGCCAGCAGCTTAGTCCCTAGCGGGGGTTACAATGAGCAGTTCTTC. Translation: CASSLVPSGGYNEQFF. Looking up the rest from reference TRBV7-2 and TRBJ2-1 gives the full variable domain: GAGVSQSPSNKVTEKGKDVELRCDPISGHTALYWYRQSLGQGLEFLIYFQGNSAPDKSGLPSDRFSAERTGGSVSTLTIQRTQQEDSAVYLCASSLVPSGGYNEQFFGPGTRLTVL.

The chain combines TRBV4-2 with TRBJ2-7; 11 nucleotides line up with TRBD1. The CDR3 runs 14 residues. After removal of 4 bases from V and 3 bases from J, the junction contained 2 bases not matched to a gene. Germline V gene data show CDR1 as LGHNA and CDR2 as YNFKEQ. The CDR3 sequence is CASSPGTGGYEQYF. The CDR3 DNA reads TGTGCCAGCAGCCCGGGGACAGGGGGCTACGAGCAGTACTTC.

The chain employs TRBV6-1 and TRBJ2-6; 7 nucleotides match TRBD2. The junction had 11 bases not matched to a gene; V was cut back by 0 bases and J by 0 bases. The CDR3 has 20 amino acids. The V gene's germline CDR1 is MNHNS and CDR2 SASEGT. The DNA of the CDR3 is TGTGCCAGCAGTGAAGCGCGGGGAGGGCGATGGAGCTCTGGGGCCAACGTCCTGACTTTC. Residues: CASSEARGGRWSSGANVLTF.

V usage is TRBV5-1 and J usage is TRBJ1-4, with 8 bases identical to TRBD1. This CDR3 spans 16 amino acids. The J segment lost 3 bases and the V segment lost 3 bases, leaving 7 bases of the junction unmatched. Looked up from germline, CDR1 is SGHRS and CDR2 is YFSETQ. CDR3 in amino acids: CASSSGTGGANEKLFF. CDR3 bases: TGCGCCAGCAGCTCCGGGACAGGAGGCGCTAATGAAAAACTGTTTTTT.

The chain carries TRBV9 and TRBJ2-7; 9 bases match TRBD2. The CDR3 runs to 17 residues. J was trimmed by 2 bases and V by 0 bases; bases with no gene match: 9. Germline values: CDR1 SGDLS, CDR2 YYNGEE. The CDR3 nucleotides read TGTGCCAGCAGCGTAGGACCTAGCGGGGTGGCTCCCTACGAGCAGTACTTC. This translates into CASSVGPSGVAPYEQYF.

CDR3 sequence reads: CASSWTSGETGELFF. As DNA, the CDR3 is TGTGCCAGCAGCTGGACTAGCGGGGAGACCGGGGAGCTGTTTTTT. The gene calls are TRBV6-5 and TRBJ2-2, with 12 positions matching TRBD2. Germline trimming cut 6 bases from V and 5 bases from J; bases unmatched to any gene: 4. Germline CDR1 reads MNHEY; CDR2 reads SVGAGI. This CDR3 comprises 15 residues.

V and J are TRBV9 and TRBJ2-7; 8 bases are shared with TRBD1. CDR3 size: 13 residues. Germline CDR1 SGDLS, CDR2 YYNGEE. V dropped 3 bases and J dropped 3; count of bases not matched to a gene: 2. The CDR3 loop is CASSGTGSYEQYF. Written as DNA, the CDR3 is TGTGCCAGCAGCGGGACAGGGAGCTACGAGCAGTACTTC.

CDR3 protein: CASSEAPSGGDYEQYF. The DNA of the CDR3 is TGTGCCAGCAGTGAAGCTCCTAGCGGGGGCGACTACGAGCAGTACTTC. V usage is TRBV6-1 and J usage is TRBJ2-7; 10 bases map to TRBD2. Germline values: CDR1 MNHNS, CDR2 SASEGT. V trimming: 0 bases; J trimming: 3 bases; junction bases outside the gene matches: 5. The CDR3 runs to 16 residues.

The chain uses TRBV7-2 and TRBJ2-7; D gene unclear. CDR1 and CDR2 from the germline V gene are SGHTA and FQGNSA. This CDR3 spans 14 amino acids. Trimming removed 5 bases at V and 6 bases at J, with 17 bases between. CDR3 amino acids: CASSAPSSDLEQYF. The CDR3 region has the DNA TGTGCCAGCAGCGCCCCTAGTAGTGATCTCGAGCAGTACTTC.

The V call is TRBV9, the J call TRBJ1-1; no clear D gene. The germline CDR1 and CDR2 sequences are SGDLS and YYNGEE. V dropped 2 bases and J dropped 1 base, with 9 bases sitting between them. The CDR3 sequence is 14 residues long. DNA of the CDR3: TGTGCCAGCAGCGTCTACCCCGAGAACACTGAAGCTTTCTTT. The encoded protein is CASSVYPENTEAFF.

The rearrangement joins TRBV27 to TRBJ2-5, with TRBD1 matching 8 bases. The CDR3 extends over 14 amino acids. Germline lookup yields CDR1 MNHEY and CDR2 SMNVEV (reference sequence). Losses at the gene ends were 6 bases for V and 3 bases for J; bases not matched to a gene: 6. Here the CDR3 DNA reads TGTGCCAGCAGGGAAAGGACAGGGAAAGAGACCCAGTACTTC. It yields the protein CASRERTGKETQYF.

This clone appeared a few times. The chain couples TRBV10-3 to TRBJ1-2, with D maybe TRBD1 (6 bases). V was cut by 6 bases and J by 3 bases, with 11 bases left in between. The length of the CDR3 is 13 residues. Looked up from germline, CDR1 is ENHRY and CDR2 is SYGVKD. CDR3 protein: CAISQDRDYGYTF. The CDR3 DNA reads TGTGCCATCAGCCAGGACAGAGACTATGGCTACACCTTC.

The genes are TRBV7-2 and TRBJ2-6; 9 bases match TRBD1. Germline V gene data show CDR1 as SGHTA and CDR2 as FQGNSA. This CDR3 contains 17 residues. The V segment lost 5 bases and the J segment 0 bases; nucleotides outside the gene matches: 5. As DNA, the CDR3 is TGTGCCAGCAGCCCGGGGACAGGGAACTCTGGGGCCAACGTCCTGACTTTC. It specifies CASSPGTGNSGANVLTF.

The chain links TRBV5-1 to TRBJ2-7; D is unclear. Per germline, CDR1 SGHRS and CDR2 YFSETQ. Trimming shortened V by 1 base and J by 1 base, and 9 bases separated the two germline ends. CDR3 length: 14 amino acids. The CDR3 is CASSLSAASYEQYF. The CDR3, as DNA: TGCGCCAGCAGCTTGTCCGCTGCGTCCTACGAGCAGTACTTC.

This clone occurred a few times. J is TRBJ2-1 and V is TRBV9; 14 nucleotides agree with TRBD2. The trim removed 0 bases at V and 4 bases at J, leaving 6 bases unmatched. This CDR3 is built from 18 residues. Germline lookup yields CDR1 SGDLS and CDR2 YYNGEE. CDR3 sequence: CASSVAGTSGGPYNEQFF. The CDR3 DNA is TGTGCCAGCAGCGTAGCCGGGACTAGCGGGGGCCCGTACAATGAGCAGTTCTTC.

This sequence joins TRBV6-1 and TRBJ1-6; 7 bases line up with TRBD1. V gave up 2 bases and J gave up 6 bases; unmatched junction bases: 13. The CDR3 extends over 18 amino acids. Germline loops: CDR1 MNHNS, CDR2 SASEGT. The CDR3 nucleotides read TGTGCCAGCAGTGAACCCAGAGGGGGCCGACTGGGTAATTCACCCCTCCACTTT. Amino acids: CASSEPRGGRLGNSPLHF.